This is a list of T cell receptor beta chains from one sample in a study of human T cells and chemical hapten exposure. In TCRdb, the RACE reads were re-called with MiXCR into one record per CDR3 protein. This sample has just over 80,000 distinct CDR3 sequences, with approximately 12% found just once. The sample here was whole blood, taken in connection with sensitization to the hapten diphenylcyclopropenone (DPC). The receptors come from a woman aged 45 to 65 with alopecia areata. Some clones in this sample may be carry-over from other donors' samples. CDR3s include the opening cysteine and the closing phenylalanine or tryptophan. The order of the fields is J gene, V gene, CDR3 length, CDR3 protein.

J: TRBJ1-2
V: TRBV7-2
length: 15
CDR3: CASSSGPRSNYGYTF

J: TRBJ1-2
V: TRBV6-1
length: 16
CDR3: CASIYRDRGRYGGYTF

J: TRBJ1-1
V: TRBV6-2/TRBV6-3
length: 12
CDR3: CASSYLRTEAFF

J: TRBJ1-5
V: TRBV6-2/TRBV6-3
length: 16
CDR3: CASTRSGGLGNQPQHF

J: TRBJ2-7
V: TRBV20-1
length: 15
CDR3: CSARDRRGNPYEQYF

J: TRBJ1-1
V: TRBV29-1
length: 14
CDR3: CSVVGRDGRTEAFF

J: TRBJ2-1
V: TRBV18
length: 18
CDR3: CASSPKLSSGAPNNEQFF

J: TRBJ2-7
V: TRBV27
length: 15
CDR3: CASRRGLAGSYEQYF

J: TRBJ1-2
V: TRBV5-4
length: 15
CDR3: CASSQSINPNYGYTF

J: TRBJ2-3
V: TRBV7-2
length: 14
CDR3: CASSPPVGTDTQYF